Sequencing of this T cell receptor (beta chain) was carried out in a study of T cells in Graves' hyperthyroidism and ophthalmopathy. CDR1 and CDR2 (germline): LGHNA, YSLEER. J lost 6 bases, V lost 1 base, and 12 bases had no gene match. The CDR3 has 18 amino acids. Findings and caveats of the study: Ophthalmopathy could be told apart from stable hyperthyroidism with a 13 V-J model. Ophthalmopathy onset followed model prediction by a median about seven months.

In regard to this clonotype: Its matching antigen is unknown.

Authors of the study amplified TCR beta CDR3 regions from RNA transcripts. In the first-round RT-PCR of the TCR CDR3, the HTBI primer set was used. MiXCR, run by TCRdb on the multiplex PCR reads, gives a single entry per CDR3 protein. The sample carries approximately 510,000 distinct CDR3 sequences, 46% recorded once. V usage is TRBV4-3 and J usage is TRBJ1-6; TRBD1 agrees at 7 bases. Material for sequencing was peripheral blood or thyroid tissue (not recorded which). The TCR was taken from an adult woman with Graves' disease, either hyperthyroidism or ophthalmopathy (not recorded which). The CDR3 DNA follows: TGCGCCAGCAGCCAAGTTTACACTTACGGGACAGTTAATTCACCCCTCCACTTT. It translates to CASSQVYTYGTVNSPLHF.